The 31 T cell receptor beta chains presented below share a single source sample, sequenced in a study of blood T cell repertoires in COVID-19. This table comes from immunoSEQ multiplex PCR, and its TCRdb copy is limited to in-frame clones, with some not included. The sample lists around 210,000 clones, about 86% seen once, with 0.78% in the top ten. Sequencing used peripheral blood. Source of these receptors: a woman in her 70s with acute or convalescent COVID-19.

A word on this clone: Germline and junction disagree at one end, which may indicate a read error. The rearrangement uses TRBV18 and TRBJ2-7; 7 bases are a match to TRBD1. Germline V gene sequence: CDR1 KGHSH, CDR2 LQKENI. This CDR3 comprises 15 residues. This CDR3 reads CASSPQQGSSYEQYF. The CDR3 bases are TGTGCCAGCTCGCCACAACAGGGGAGCTCCTACGAGCAGTACTTC.

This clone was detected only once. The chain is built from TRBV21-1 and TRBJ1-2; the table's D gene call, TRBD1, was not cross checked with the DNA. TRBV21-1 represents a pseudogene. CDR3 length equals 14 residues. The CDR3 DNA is TGTGCCAGCAGCAAGGGGACAGAATCCTATGGCTACACCTTC. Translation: CASSKGTESYGYTF.

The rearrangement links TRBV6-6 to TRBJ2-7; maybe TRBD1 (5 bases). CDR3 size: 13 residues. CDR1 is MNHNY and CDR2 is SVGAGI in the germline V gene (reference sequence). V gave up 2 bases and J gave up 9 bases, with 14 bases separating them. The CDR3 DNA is TGTGCCAGCAGTTACACCCCGCAGGGCGGGCAGTACTTC. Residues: CASSYTPQGGQYF.

CDR3 amino acids: CASSPLRTGHTSYEQYF. The CDR3 coding sequence is TGTGCCAGCTCACCATTACGGACAGGGCATACTTCCTACGAGCAGTACTTC. The V gene is TRBV18, the J gene TRBJ2-7, with 8 bases lining up with TRBD1. Germline CDR1 reads KGHSH; CDR2 reads LQKENI. The CDR3 contains 17 residues. V was pared by 2 bases and J by 1 base, with 10 bases of the junction left unmatched.

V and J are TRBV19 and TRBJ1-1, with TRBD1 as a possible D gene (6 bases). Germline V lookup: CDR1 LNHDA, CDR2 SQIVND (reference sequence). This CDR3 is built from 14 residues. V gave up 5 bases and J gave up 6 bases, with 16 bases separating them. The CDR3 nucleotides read TGTGCCAGTAGTGTCTTAGGGGGTGCGGCTGAAGCTTTCTTT. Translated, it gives CASSVLGGAAEAFF.

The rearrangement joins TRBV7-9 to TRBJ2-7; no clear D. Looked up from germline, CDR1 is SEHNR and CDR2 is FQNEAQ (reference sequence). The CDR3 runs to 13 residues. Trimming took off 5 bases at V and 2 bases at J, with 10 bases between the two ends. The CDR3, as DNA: TGTGCCAGCAGCCCAAGCAAGACCTACGAGCAGTACTTC. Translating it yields CASSPSKTYEQYF.

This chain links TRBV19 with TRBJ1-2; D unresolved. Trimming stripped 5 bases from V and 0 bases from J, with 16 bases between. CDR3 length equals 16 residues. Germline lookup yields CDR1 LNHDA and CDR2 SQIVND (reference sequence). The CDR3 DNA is TGTGCCAGTAGTCGGCTCTCCGCGGGAGCTAACTATGGCTACACCTTC. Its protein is CASSRLSAGANYGYTF.

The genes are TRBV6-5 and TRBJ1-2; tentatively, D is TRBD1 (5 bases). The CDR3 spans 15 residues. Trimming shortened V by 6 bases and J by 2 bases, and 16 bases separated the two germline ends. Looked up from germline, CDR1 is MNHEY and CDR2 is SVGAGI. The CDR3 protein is CASSSPRVGNYGYTF. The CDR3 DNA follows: TGTGCCAGCAGCTCCCCCAGGGTCGGCAACTATGGCTACACCTTC.

The CDR3 sequence: CAISTGAGSGYGYTF. The CDR3 DNA sequence: TGTGCCATTTCGACAGGGGCGGGGAGTGGCTATGGCTACACCTTC. The gene calls are TRBV24-1 and TRBJ1-2, with 8 positions matching TRBD1. The CDR3 totals 15 residues. The junction had 14 bases not matched to a gene; V was cut back by 11 bases and J by 4 bases. Germline V gene lookup returns CDR1 KGHDR and CDR2 SFDVKD.

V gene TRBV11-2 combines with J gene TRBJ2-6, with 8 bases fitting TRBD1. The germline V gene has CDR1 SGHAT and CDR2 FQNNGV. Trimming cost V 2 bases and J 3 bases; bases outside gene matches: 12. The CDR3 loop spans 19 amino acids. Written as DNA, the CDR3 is TGTGCCAGCAGCTTATATCCCCCAGGGGGCTTCTTTGGGGCCAACGTCCTGACTTTC. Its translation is CASSLYPPGGFFGANVLTF.

CDR3 nucleotide sequence: TGTGCCAGCAGTGTACAGGGGGCGCGAGAAAAACTGTTTTTT. Protein product: CASSVQGAREKLFF. This rearrangement joins TRBV6-2 or TRBV6-3 to TRBJ1-4; 9 bases agree with TRBD1. V lost 5 bases to trimming and J lost 8 bases; unmatched junction nucleotides: 6. Germline loops: CDR1 MNHEY, CDR2 SVGEGT. This CDR3 spans 14 amino acids.

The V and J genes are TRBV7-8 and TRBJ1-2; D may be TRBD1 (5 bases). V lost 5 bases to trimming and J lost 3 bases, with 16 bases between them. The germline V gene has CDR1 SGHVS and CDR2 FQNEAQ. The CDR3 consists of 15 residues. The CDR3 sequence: CASSHIAGGDYGYTF. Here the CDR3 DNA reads TGTGCCAGCAGCCATATCGCGGGGGGGGACTATGGCTACACCTTC.

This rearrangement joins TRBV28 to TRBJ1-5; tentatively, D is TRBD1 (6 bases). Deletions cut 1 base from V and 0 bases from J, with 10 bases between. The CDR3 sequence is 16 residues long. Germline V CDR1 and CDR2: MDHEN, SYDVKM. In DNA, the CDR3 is TGTGCCAGCAGTTTATCTCAGGGGCTTAGCAATCAGCCCCAGCATTTT. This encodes CASSLSQGLSNQPQHF.

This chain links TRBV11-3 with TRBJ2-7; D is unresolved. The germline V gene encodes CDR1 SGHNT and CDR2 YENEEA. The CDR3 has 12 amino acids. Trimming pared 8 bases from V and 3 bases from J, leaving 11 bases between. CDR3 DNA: TGTGCCAGCTCTGGTAGTAGCTACGAGCAGTACTTC. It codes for CASSGSSYEQYF.

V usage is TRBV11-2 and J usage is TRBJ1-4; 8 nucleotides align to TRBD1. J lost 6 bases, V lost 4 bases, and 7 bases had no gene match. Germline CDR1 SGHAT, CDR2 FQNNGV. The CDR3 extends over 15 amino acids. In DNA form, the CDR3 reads TGTGCCAGCAGCTCCCCGGACAGGGAGGATGAAAAACTGTTTTTT. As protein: CASSSPDREDEKLFF.

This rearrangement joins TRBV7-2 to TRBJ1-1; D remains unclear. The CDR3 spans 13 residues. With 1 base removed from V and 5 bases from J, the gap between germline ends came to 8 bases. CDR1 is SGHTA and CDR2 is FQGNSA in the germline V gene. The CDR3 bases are TGTGCCAGCAGCTTAGAACCGGGAACTGAAGCTTTCTTT. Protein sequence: CASSLEPGTEAFF.

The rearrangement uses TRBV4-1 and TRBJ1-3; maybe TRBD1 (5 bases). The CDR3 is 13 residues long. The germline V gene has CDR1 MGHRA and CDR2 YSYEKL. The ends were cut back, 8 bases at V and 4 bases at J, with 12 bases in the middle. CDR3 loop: CASGGGKGNTIYF. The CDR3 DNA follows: TGCGCCAGCGGGGGGGGGAAAGGAAACACCATATATTTT.

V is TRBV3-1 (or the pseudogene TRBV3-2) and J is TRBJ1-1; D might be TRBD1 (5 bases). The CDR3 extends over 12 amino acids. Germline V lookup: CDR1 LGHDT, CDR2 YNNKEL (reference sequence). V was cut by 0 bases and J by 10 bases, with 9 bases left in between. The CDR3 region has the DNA TGTGCCAGCAGCCAAGATCGGGGGGGAGCTTTCTTT. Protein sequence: CASSQDRGGAFF.

CDR3 residues: CASSAGLAGGTSSYEQYF. In DNA, the CDR3 is TGTGCCAGCAGCGCGGGACTAGCGGGAGGGACCAGCTCCTACGAGCAGTACTTC. This sequence joins TRBV5-4 and TRBJ2-7; 16 bases agree with TRBD2. The CDR3 contains 18 residues. With V trimmed by 4 bases and J by 0 bases, 7 bases remained unmatched. CDR1 is SGHNT and CDR2 is YYREEE in the germline V gene (reference sequence). The full variable domain, rest sourced from reference TRBV5-4 and TRBJ2-7, is ETGVTQSPTHLIKTRGQQVTLRCSSQSGHNTVSWYQQALGQGPQFIFQYYREEENGRGNFPPRFSGLQFPNYSSELNVNALELDDSALYLCASSAGLAGGTSSYEQYFGPGTRLTVT.

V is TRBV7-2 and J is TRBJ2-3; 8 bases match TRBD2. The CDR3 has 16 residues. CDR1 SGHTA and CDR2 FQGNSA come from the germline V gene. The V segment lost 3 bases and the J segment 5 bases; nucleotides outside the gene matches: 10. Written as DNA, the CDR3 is TGTGCCAGCAGCTTCGACGGGAGGGCCATCCGAGATACGCAGTATTTT. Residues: CASSFDGRAIRDTQYF.

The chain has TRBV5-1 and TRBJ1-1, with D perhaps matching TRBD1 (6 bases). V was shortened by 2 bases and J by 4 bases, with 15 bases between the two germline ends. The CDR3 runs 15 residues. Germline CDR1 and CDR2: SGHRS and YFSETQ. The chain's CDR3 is CASSLSTGIRTEAFF. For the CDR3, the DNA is TGCGCCAGCAGCTTATCAACAGGGATACGCACTGAAGCTTTCTTT.

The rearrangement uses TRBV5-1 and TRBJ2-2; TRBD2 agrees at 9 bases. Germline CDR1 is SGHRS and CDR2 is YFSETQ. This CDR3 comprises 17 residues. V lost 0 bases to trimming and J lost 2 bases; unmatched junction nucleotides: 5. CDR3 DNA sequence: TGCGCCAGCAGCTTGGCCCTAGCGGGGTATAACACCGGGGAGCTGTTTTTT. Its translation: CASSLALAGYNTGELFF.

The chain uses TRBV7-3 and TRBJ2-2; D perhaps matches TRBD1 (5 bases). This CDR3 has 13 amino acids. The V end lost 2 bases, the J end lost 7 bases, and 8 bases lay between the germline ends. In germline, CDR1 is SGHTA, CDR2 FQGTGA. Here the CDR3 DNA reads TGTGCCAGCAGCTTATCAGGGTTCGGGGAGCTGTTTTTT. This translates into CASSLSGFGELFF.

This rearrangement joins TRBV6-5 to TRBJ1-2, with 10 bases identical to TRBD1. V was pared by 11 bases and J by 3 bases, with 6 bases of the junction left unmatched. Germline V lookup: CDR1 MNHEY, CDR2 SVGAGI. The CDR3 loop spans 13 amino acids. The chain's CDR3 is CAGQGTGDYGYTF. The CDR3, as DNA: TGTGCCGGCCAAGGGACAGGGGACTATGGCTACACCTTC.

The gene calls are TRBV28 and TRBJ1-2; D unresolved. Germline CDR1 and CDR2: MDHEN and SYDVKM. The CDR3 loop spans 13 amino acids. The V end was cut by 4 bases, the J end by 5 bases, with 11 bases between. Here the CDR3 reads CASSSTAVYGYTF. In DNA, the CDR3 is TGTGCCAGCAGTTCCACCGCAGTTTATGGCTACACCTTC.

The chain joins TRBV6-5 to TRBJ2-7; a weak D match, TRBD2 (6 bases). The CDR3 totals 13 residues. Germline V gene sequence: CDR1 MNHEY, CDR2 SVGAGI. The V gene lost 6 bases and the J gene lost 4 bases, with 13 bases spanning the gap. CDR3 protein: CASRMTGGYEQYF. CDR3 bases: TGTGCCAGCAGGATGACTGGGGGGTACGAGCAGTACTTC.

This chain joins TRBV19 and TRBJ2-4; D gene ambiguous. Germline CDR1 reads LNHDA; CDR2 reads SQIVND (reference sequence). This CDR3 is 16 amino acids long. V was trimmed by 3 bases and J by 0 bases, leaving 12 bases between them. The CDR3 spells CASSIIGRLAKNIQYF. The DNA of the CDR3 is TGTGCCAGTAGTATCATCGGCAGGCTAGCCAAAAACATTCAGTACTTC.

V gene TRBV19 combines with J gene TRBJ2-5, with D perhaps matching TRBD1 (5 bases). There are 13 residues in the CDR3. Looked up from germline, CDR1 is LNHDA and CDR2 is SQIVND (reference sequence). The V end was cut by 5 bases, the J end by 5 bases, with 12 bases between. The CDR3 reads CASSELTVETQYF. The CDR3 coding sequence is TGTGCCAGTAGTGAACTGACAGTTGAGACCCAGTACTTC.

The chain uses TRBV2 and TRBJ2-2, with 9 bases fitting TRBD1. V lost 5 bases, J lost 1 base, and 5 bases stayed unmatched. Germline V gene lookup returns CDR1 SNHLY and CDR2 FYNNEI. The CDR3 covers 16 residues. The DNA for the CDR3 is TGTGCCAGCAGTTCGGACAGGGGCAAGAACACCGGGGAGCTGTTTTTT. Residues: CASSSDRGKNTGELFF. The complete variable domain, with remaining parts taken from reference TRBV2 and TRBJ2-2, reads EPEVTQTPSHQVTQMGQEVILRCVPISNHLYFYWYRQILGQKVEFLVSFYNNEISEKSEIFDDQFSVERPDGSNFTLKIRSTKLEDSAMYFCASSSDRGKNTGELFFGEGSRLTVL.

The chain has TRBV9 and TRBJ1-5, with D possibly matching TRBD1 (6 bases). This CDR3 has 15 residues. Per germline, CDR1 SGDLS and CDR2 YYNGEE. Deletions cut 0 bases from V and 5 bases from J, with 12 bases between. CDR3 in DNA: TGTGCCAGCAGCGTAGGGCAGGGGCAGGATCAGCCCCAGCATTTT. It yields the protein CASSVGQGQDQPQHF. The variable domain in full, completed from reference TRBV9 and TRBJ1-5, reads DSGVTQTPKHLITATGQRVTLRCSPRSGDLSVYWYQQSLDQGLQFLIQYYNGEERAKGNILERFSAQQFPDLHSELNLSSLELGDSALYFCASSVGQGQDQPQHFGDGTRLSIL.

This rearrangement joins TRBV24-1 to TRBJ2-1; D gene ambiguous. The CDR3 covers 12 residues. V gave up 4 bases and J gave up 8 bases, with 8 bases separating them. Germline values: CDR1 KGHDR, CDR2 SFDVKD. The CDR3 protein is CATSDHEHEQFF. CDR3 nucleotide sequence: TGTGCCACCAGTGACCATGAGCATGAGCAGTTCTTC.